This T cell receptor (beta chain) was documented in a study of blood T cell repertoires in COVID-19. This CDR3 spans 15 amino acids. CDR1 is SGHDN and CDR2 is FVKESK in the germline V gene. The V and J ends lost 5 bases and 6 bases, in that order; junction bases with no gene match: 8. Some clones are missing from TCRdb's copy, which holds only in-frame ones; the method was immunoSEQ multiplex PCR. Among 250,000 to 350,000 clones, around 91% were seen once, and the ten largest hold roughly an eighth. The source is a woman aged 60-75 years with acute or convalescent COVID-19. This chain joins TRBV14 and TRBJ2-2, with 8 positions matching TRBD1. Sequenced input: peripheral blood. The CDR3 reads CASSSRQGAAGELFF. The CDR3 nucleotides read TGTGCCAGCAGCTCAAGGCAGGGGGCGGCCGGGGAGCTGTTTTTT.